These 29 T cell receptor beta chains were all obtained from the same sample, sequenced in a study of a mutant IDH1 vaccine in newly diagnosed glioma. Regarding time point: baseline, week 1 (first vaccination visit). Treatment here: pre-vaccination baseline after standard-of-care therapy. The protocol was immunoSEQ multiplex PCR, while the TCRdb copy is restricted to in-frame clones and leaves out a portion. The sample lists some 56,000 clones, more than 85% occurring once. The sequences come from PBMCs, collected from a glioma patient treated with radiotherapy, temozolomide or both. Every receptor here comes from a man in his forties or fifties with glioma.

This clone was counted only a few times. The rearrangement links TRBV7-9 to TRBJ2-1; possibly TRBD2 for D (6 bases). CDR1 SEHNR and CDR2 FQNEAQ come from the germline V gene (reference sequence). This CDR3 is 13 amino acids long. The V gene lost 8 bases and the J gene lost 3 bases, with 11 bases spanning the gap. The CDR3 DNA reads as TGTGCCAGCCAGGGAGGTGGCTACAATGAGCAGTTCTTC. Protein sequence: CASQGGGYNEQFF.

The gene calls are TRBV5-6 and TRBJ2-2; D is unclear. The V gene's germline CDR1 is SGHDT and CDR2 YYEEEE. CDR3 length equals 14 residues. The V end lost 0 bases, the J end lost 0 bases, and 3 bases lay between the germline ends. CDR3 in amino acids: CASSLGANTGELFF. The CDR3 region has the DNA TGTGCCAGCAGCTTGGGGGCGAACACCGGGGAGCTGTTTTTT.

The V and J genes are TRBV5-6 and TRBJ1-5, with 9 bases matching TRBD1. The germline CDR1 and CDR2 sequences are SGHDT and YYEEEE. The CDR3 has 12 residues. The CDR3 DNA reads as TGTGCAAGCGCGACAGGGGGTCAGCCCCAGCATTTT. Translating it yields CASATGGQPQHF.

This chain links TRBV6-6 with TRBJ1-4; a weak D match, TRBD1 (6 bases). Trimming removed 8 bases at V and 6 bases at J, with 22 bases between. There are 16 residues in the CDR3. Germline CDR1 MNHNY, CDR2 SVGAGI (reference sequence). The chain's CDR3 is CASRSRDIFSDEKLFF. CDR3 coding DNA: TGTGCCAGCCGAAGTAGGGACATCTTTAGTGATGAAAAACTGTTTTTT.

V gene TRBV28 combines with J gene TRBJ1-5; D not resolved. V lost 6 bases, J lost 5 bases, and 8 bases lay in between. The germline V gene has CDR1 MDHEN and CDR2 SYDVKM. The CDR3 consists of 12 residues. The CDR3 DNA reads as TGTGCCAGCAGCCGAAATCATCAGCCCCAGCATTTT. Translation gives CASSRNHQPQHF.

In this sample, this clone turned up once. The V gene is TRBV9, the J gene TRBJ1-3; perhaps TRBD1 as D (5 bases). The CDR3 length is 15 residues. Germline V gene sequence: CDR1 SGDLS, CDR2 YYNGEE. V shed 3 bases and J shed 0 bases, with 10 bases lying between them. In nucleotides, the CDR3 is TGTGCCAGCAGCGCAGACAGCTACTCTGGAAACACCATATATTTT. Translated: CASSADSYSGNTIYF. The full variable domain, with the rest looked up from reference TRBV9 and TRBJ1-3, is DSGVTQTPKHLITATGQRVTLRCSPRSGDLSVYWYQQSLDQGLQFLIQYYNGEERAKGNILERFSAQQFPDLHSELNLSSLELGDSALYFCASSADSYSGNTIYFGEGSWLTVV.

V usage is TRBV28 and J usage is TRBJ2-3, with D perhaps matching TRBD1 (6 bases). V shed 3 bases and J shed 4 bases, with 23 bases lying between them. Germline assignment: CDR1 MDHEN and CDR2 SYDVKM. This CDR3 is 18 amino acids long. The chain's CDR3 is CASSFHRSRGGSPDTQYF. CDR3 nucleotides: TGTGCCAGCAGTTTCCACAGGTCCCGAGGGGGTAGTCCAGATACGCAGTATTTT.

The chain couples TRBV29-1 to TRBJ1-1; D possibly corresponds to TRBD1 (6 bases). Between the trimmed V and J ends, which lost 0 bases and 4 bases, there was a span of 15 bases. Per the germline V gene, CDR1 is SQVTM and CDR2 is ANQGSEA. The CDR3 loop spans 15 amino acids. The CDR3 DNA sequence: TGCAGCGTTGAAGATCGGGTAGGGGGAGGCACTGAAGCTTTCTTT. It translates to CSVEDRVGGGTEAFF.

V gene TRBV28 combines with J gene TRBJ2-3; a possible D gene is TRBD1 (6 bases). Germline CDR1 MDHEN, CDR2 SYDVKM. The ends were cut back, 8 bases at V and 0 bases at J, with 9 bases in the middle. The CDR3 loop spans 13 amino acids. The CDR3 reads CASGGRSTDTQYF. The CDR3 nucleotides read TGTGCCAGCGGGGGCAGGAGCACAGATACGCAGTATTTT. Together with reference TRBV28 and TRBJ2-3, the CDR3 gives the full variable domain: DVKVTQSSRYLVKRTGEKVFLECVQDMDHENMFWYRQDPGLGLRLIYFSYDVKMKEKGDIPEGYSVSREKKERFSLILESASTNQTSMYLCASGGRSTDTQYFGPGTRLTVL.

The chain links TRBV4-3 to TRBJ1-2; TRBD1 matches at 10 bases. The length of the CDR3 is 15 residues. The germline CDR1 and CDR2 sequences are LGHNA and YSLEER. V lost 4 bases to trimming and J lost 3 bases; unmatched junction nucleotides: 5. CDR3 protein: CASSPRQGADYGYTF. The CDR3 DNA follows: TGCGCCAGCAGCCCCCGACAGGGGGCGGACTATGGCTACACCTTC.

The V gene is TRBV4-1, the J gene TRBJ2-7; 7 nucleotides match TRBD1. The V segment lost 0 bases and the J segment 7 bases; nucleotides outside the gene matches: 6. The CDR3 spans 14 residues. CDR1 is MGHRA, CDR2 YSYEKL, per germline. The CDR3, as DNA: TGCGCCAGCAGCCAAGAGAACAGGGGAAGAGAGCAGTACTTC. Protein sequence: CASSQENRGREQYF.

The V call is TRBV19, the J call TRBJ1-1, with a tentative D call TRBD1 (5 bases). Trimming removed 8 bases from V and 4 bases from J, with 14 bases in between. From germline, CDR1 is LNHDA and CDR2 SQIVND (reference sequence). The CDR3 contains 13 residues. In DNA form, the CDR3 reads TGTGCCAGTGGCTACGGGACGAGCACTGAAGCTTTCTTT. It yields the protein CASGYGTSTEAFF.

V gene TRBV7-2 combines with J gene TRBJ2-1, with a possible D match to TRBD2 (7 bases). The germline V gene encodes CDR1 SGHTA and CDR2 FQGNSA. The CDR3 loop spans 16 amino acids. V lost 1 base and J 10 bases, leaving 20 bases between the germline ends. The CDR3 is CASSLVPGGAVSEQFF. The CDR3 DNA sequence: TGTGCCAGCAGCTTAGTCCCTGGGGGGGCGGTTTCGGAGCAGTTCTTC. Together with reference TRBV7-2 and TRBJ2-1, the CDR3 gives the full variable domain: GAGVSQSPSNKVTEKGKDVELRCDPISGHTALYWYRQSLGQGLEFLIYFQGNSAPDKSGLPSDRFSAERTGGSVSTLTIQRTQQEDSAVYLCASSLVPGGAVSEQFFGPGTRLTVL.

The chain links TRBV2 to TRBJ2-7, with TRBD2 as a possible D gene (7 bases). Trimming cost V 2 bases and J 2 bases, with 19 bases left between them. Germline values: CDR1 SNHLY, CDR2 FYNNEI. CDR3 length: 17 residues. This chain's CDR3 is CASSEWGGGVTPYEQYF. The CDR3 DNA reads as TGTGCCAGCAGTGAATGGGGGGGCGGGGTGACCCCCTACGAGCAGTACTTC.

This chain joins TRBV11-3 and TRBJ2-5, with TRBD1 identical over 10 bases. Germline-derived CDR1 and CDR2 are SGHNT and YENEEA. The J segment lost 5 bases and the V segment lost 5 bases, leaving 8 bases of the junction unmatched. The CDR3 totals 15 residues. CDR3 bases: TGTGCCAGCAGCACCGGACAGGGGGAGAGGGAGACCCAGTACTTC. It specifies CASSTGQGERETQYF.

The CDR3 region is CASSVTGRQPQHF. The CDR3 DNA reads TGTGCCAGCAGCGTGACAGGGCGCCAGCCCCAGCATTTT. The chain recombines TRBV27 with TRBJ1-5, with 7 bases matching TRBD1. CDR3 size: 13 residues. Germline values: CDR1 MNHEY, CDR2 SMNVEV (reference sequence). V lost 6 bases to trimming and J lost 7 bases; unmatched junction nucleotides: 6.

This clone was seen just once. The chain combines TRBV5-4 with TRBJ2-1, with unresolved D. Trimming took off 3 bases at V and 2 bases at J, with 9 bases between the two ends. CDR1 and CDR2 from the germline V gene are SGHNT and YYREEE (reference sequence). CDR3 length: 14 residues. Here the CDR3 reads CASSSLVPYNEQFF. The DNA for the CDR3 is TGTGCCAGCAGCTCCCTGGTCCCCTACAATGAGCAGTTCTTC.

V gene TRBV18 combines with J gene TRBJ1-3, with D perhaps matching TRBD1 (5 bases). Trimming left V 6 bases short and J 0 bases short, with 18 bases between. CDR3 length: 17 residues. Germline loops: CDR1 KGHSH, CDR2 LQKENI. CDR3 DNA: TGTGCCAGCTCTTCCTTTGGGCAGGGAGACTCTGGAAACACCATATATTTT. It codes for CASSSFGQGDSGNTIYF.

The rearrangement links TRBV5-1 to TRBJ1-1, with unresolved D. Germline values: CDR1 SGHRS, CDR2 YFSETQ. This CDR3 has 14 amino acids. V was trimmed by 0 bases and J by 4 bases, leaving 10 bases between them. Here the CDR3 DNA reads TGCGCCAGCAGCTTGGTTTCAGGTCGCACTGAAGCTTTCTTT. Translation gives CASSLVSGRTEAFF.

This sequence joins TRBV5-5 and TRBJ2-7, with no clear D. This CDR3 spans 14 amino acids. Germline V gene data show CDR1 as SGHKS and CDR2 as YYEKEE (reference sequence). Trimming stripped 0 bases from V and 2 bases from J, with 9 bases between. CDR3 nucleotides: TGTGCCAGCAGCTTGGCCCCTCCTCCCTACGAGCAGTACTTC. It is translated as CASSLAPPPYEQYF.

This chain uses TRBV7-9 with TRBJ1-2; D ambiguous. The V and J ends lost 1 base and 4 bases respectively, with 10 bases between them. The CDR3 spans 14 residues. Looked up from germline, CDR1 is SEHNR and CDR2 is FQNEAQ (reference sequence). For the CDR3, the DNA is TGTGCCAGCAGCTTAGTAAGGGAGGGCTATGGCTACACCTTC. Translating gives CASSLVREGYGYTF.

The chain carries TRBV19 and TRBJ2-7, with D possibly being TRBD2 (7 bases). V gave up 7 bases and J gave up 1 base, with 8 bases separating them. The CDR3 has 12 amino acids. From germline, CDR1 is LNHDA and CDR2 SQIVND (reference sequence). The chain's CDR3 is CASKGGSYEQYF. CDR3 sequence (DNA): TGTGCCAGTAAGGGGGGGTCCTACGAGCAGTACTTC.

The chain joins TRBV28 to TRBJ1-2, with 7 bases lining up with TRBD1. Germline V gives CDR1 MDHEN, CDR2 SYDVKM. The CDR3 has 15 residues. V lost 4 bases and J lost 2; bases outside the gene matches: 7. In nucleotides, the CDR3 is TGTGCCAGCAGTTCACTAGGGGGCGCCAACTATGGCTACACCTTC. Protein product: CASSSLGGANYGYTF.

This clone was detected only a few times. The chain employs TRBV10-3 and TRBJ2-2; TRBD1 matches 9 bases. With 6 bases clipped from V and 7 bases from J, the junction kept 12 bases outside the gene matches. In germline, CDR1 is ENHRY, CDR2 SYGVKD. The CDR3 has 16 residues. CDR3 sequence: CAIRPWTGAVRGELFF. CDR3 sequence (DNA): TGTGCCATCAGGCCCTGGACAGGGGCCGTGCGCGGGGAGCTGTTTTTT.

There are a few counts of this clone. Sequence at one end of the junction differs from germline and may be a read error. The rearrangement uses TRBV7-7 and TRBJ2-2; 7 bases fit TRBD2. The germline gives CDR1 SSHAT, CDR2 FNYEAQ (reference sequence). CDR3 length equals 15 residues. The CDR3 loop reads CASRAGTMNTGELFF. Here the CDR3 DNA reads TGTGCTAGCAGGGCCGGGACTATGAACACCGGGGAGCTGTTTTTT.

There are a few counts of this clone. The chain combines TRBV5-1 with TRBJ2-5; TRBD2 agrees at 16 bases. The V and J ends lost 3 bases and 5 bases, in that order; junction bases with no gene match: 7. CDR1 and CDR2 from the germline V gene are SGHRS and YFSETQ. The CDR3 loop spans 17 amino acids. The CDR3 DNA is TGCGCCAGCAGCTCAGGGACTAGCGGGGGGGTTCTTGAGACCCAGTACTTC. Translation: CASSSGTSGGVLETQYF.

The CDR3 sequence is CASTGNTGELFF. CDR3 DNA sequence: TGTGCCAGTACAGGAAACACCGGGGAGCTGTTTTTT. The V and J genes are TRBV19 and TRBJ2-2; unclear D gene. Trimming shortened V by 7 bases and J by 2 bases, and 5 bases separated the two germline ends. The CDR3 runs to 12 residues. Germline V gene data show CDR1 as LNHDA and CDR2 as SQIVND (reference sequence).

The chain uses TRBV2 and TRBJ2-5, with D uncertain. The V gene lost 6 bases and the J gene lost 2 bases, with 10 bases spanning the gap. This CDR3 is built from 13 residues. CDR1 and CDR2 (germline): SNHLY, FYNNEI. The CDR3 region is CASRAGRQETQYF. Written as DNA, the CDR3 is TGTGCCAGCAGAGCCGGGCGACAAGAGACCCAGTACTTC.

This sequence joins TRBV27 and TRBJ1-1; 7 bases are a match to TRBD1. CDR3 length: 16 residues. Per the germline V gene, CDR1 is MNHEY and CDR2 is SMNVEV (reference sequence). After removal of 0 bases from V and 3 bases from J, the junction contained 7 bases not matched to a gene. The CDR3 DNA follows: TGTGCCAGCAGTTTATCCCCCGACAGGGTCGACACTGAAGCTTTCTTT. It translates to CASSLSPDRVDTEAFF.